The 12 T cell receptor beta chains given below trace back to one sample, sequenced in a study of T cell repertoires in cytomegalovirus infection. TCRdb re-called the reads with MiXCR, one entry per CDR3 protein. The repertoire holds some 700,000 distinct CDR3 sequences, with 35% as singletons. Specimen: PBMCs. These TCRs come from a human donor in good health (CMV status not recorded). Some clones in this sample may be carry-over from other donors' samples.

Comment on this clonotype: Sequence at one end of the junction differs from germline and may be a read error. The V call is TRBV7-2, the J call TRBJ2-7; D gene ambiguous. Germline V gives CDR1 SGHTA, CDR2 FQGNSA. This CDR3 is built from 14 residues. CDR3 residues: CAGSLAWAGYEQYF. Written as DNA, the CDR3 is TGTGCCGGCAGCTTAGCCTGGGCAGGCTACGAGCAGTACTTC.

This clonotype was observed a few times. The chain is built from TRBV19 and TRBJ1-5, with 10 nucleotides matching TRBD1. This CDR3 is built from 18 residues. The ends lost 6 bases at V and 3 bases at J; junction bases unmatched: 14. Looked up from germline, CDR1 is LNHDA and CDR2 is SQIVND (reference sequence). The CDR3 DNA sequence: TGTGCCAGTAGCAGTATCTTGACAGGGGGCCTTATCAATCAGCCCCAGCATTTT. Amino acids: CASSSILTGGLINQPQHF.

The rearrangement links TRBV20-1 to TRBJ2-7, with no clear D. V was shortened by 3 bases and J by 5 bases, with 8 bases between the two germline ends. This CDR3 spans 11 amino acids. CDR1 DFQATT and CDR2 SNEGSKA come from the germline V gene (reference sequence). In nucleotides, the CDR3 is TGCAGTGCTAGCCCCGACCACGAGCAGTACTTC. Protein sequence: CSASPDHEQYF.

As for this clonotype: One junction end does not reproduce the germline sequence, and a read error may be involved. The gene calls are TRBV20-1 and TRBJ2-7; 8 nucleotides agree with TRBD2. Germline V gene sequence: CDR1 DFQATT, CDR2 SNEGSKA (reference sequence). CDR3 length: 13 residues. CDR3 coding DNA: TGCAGTGCTAGATTAGCGGGAACCGACGAGCATTACTTC. This gives the protein CSARLAGTDEHYF.

To note about this clonotype: The CDR3 end shows no conserved phenylalanine or tryptophan, and so a read error is likely. The limits of the CDR3 on the DNA are not certain, so only TCRdb's listed CDR3 is given. The rearrangement uses TRBV6-6 and TRBJ2-1; the table's D call, TRBD1, was not checked against the DNA. CDR1 is MNHNY and CDR2 is SVGAGI in the germline V gene (reference sequence). The CDR3 extends over 14 residues, inclusive of both ends. The CDR3: CASSSRFRGNEQLL.

In this sample, this clonotype turned up many times. J is TRBJ2-7 and V is TRBV6-1; D perhaps matches TRBD1 (6 bases). With 4 bases removed from V and 0 bases from J, the gap between germline ends came to 10 bases. This CDR3 has 14 amino acids. The germline V gene has CDR1 MNHNS and CDR2 SASEGT. The CDR3: CASSVRTDSYEQYF. The CDR3 DNA reads as TGTGCCAGCAGTGTGCGGACAGACTCCTACGAGCAGTACTTC.

This clonotype came up many times. This sequence joins TRBV29-1 and TRBJ2-4; D is undetermined. The V gene lost 6 bases and the J gene lost 8 bases, with 11 bases spanning the gap. The CDR3 sequence is 11 residues long. CDR1 is SQVTM, CDR2 ANQGSEA, per germline. The CDR3 DNA reads TGCAGCGTGGAACGGATTGACATTCAGTACTTC. This encodes CSVERIDIQYF.

This chain joins TRBV6-5 and TRBJ1-1; unclear D gene. The CDR3 spans 11 residues. V was cut by 6 bases and J by 7 bases, with 9 bases left in between. CDR1 and CDR2 from the germline V gene are MNHEY and SVGAGI. CDR3 loop: CASSIDGEAFF. The CDR3 bases are TGTGCCAGCAGCATCGACGGTGAAGCTTTCTTT.

This clonotype was counted once. Likely a read error: the CDR3 ends without its conserved phenylalanine or tryptophan. The chain uses TRBV7-8 and TRBJ2-7; 12 nucleotides line up with TRBD2. Germline loops: CDR1 SGHVS, CDR2 FQNEAQ. This CDR3 has 16 amino acids. DNA for the CDR3: TGTGCCAGCAGCCTAGCTAGCGGGGGGGACTCCTACGAGCAGTACTTA. Amino acids: CASSLASGGDSYEQYL.

This clonotype was recorded a few times. V and J are TRBV7-9 and TRBJ1-1; D not resolved. Germline values: CDR1 SEHNR, CDR2 FQNEAQ (reference sequence). The CDR3 loop spans 12 amino acids. Between the trimmed V and J ends, which lost 6 bases and 7 bases, there was a span of 12 bases. The CDR3 coding sequence is TGTGCCAGCAGTTCGGGAGTGGGTGAAGCTTTCTTT. This gives the protein CASSSGVGEAFF.

This chain links TRBV12-3 or TRBV12-4 with TRBJ2-3, with 8 bases identical to TRBD2. The ends lost 0 bases at V and 10 bases at J; junction bases unmatched: 12. CDR3 length equals 16 residues. Here the CDR3 reads CASSLAGRGGQKAQYF. CDR3 sequence (DNA): TGTGCCAGCAGTTTAGCTGGCCGGGGGGGCCAAAAAGCGCAGTATTTT.

This clonotype turned up a few times. This sequence joins TRBV19 and TRBJ2-5; D unclear. Deletions cut 5 bases from V and 3 bases from J, with 10 bases between. This CDR3 has 13 amino acids. Germline CDR1 reads LNHDA; CDR2 reads SQIVND (reference sequence). The CDR3 spells CASSLVSKETQYF. CDR3 nucleotide sequence: TGTGCCAGTAGTTTGGTATCTAAAGAGACCCAGTACTTC.